Included here is one T cell receptor beta chain sequence, with context. Its antigen is unknown. Per-base quality was not reported, and no clone a single base away is much larger than it. The receptor library was made with RT-PCR. Data came from an Illumina HiSeq 2500. TCRdb reprocessing: public reads trimmed at Q25 with fastp, clones called with MiXCR, in-frame beta chains kept. Duplicate CDR3 protein sequences are folded into a single record with the most common DNA and genes. The sample data list approximately 310,000 distinct CDR3 sequences, and about a fifth of these were observed just once. The ten top clones hold about 9.4% of the sample. These data originate in a study of response to subunit inactivated influenza vaccine (dated by TCRdb to the late 2010s). Looking at the study overall: To follow how T cells responded to a trivalent subunit inactivated influenza vaccine, the researchers relied on deep quantitative profiling of the T cell receptor repertoire.

Results and caveats for the whole study, not just this receptor: The authors suggested that each seasonal influenza vaccination may recruit only a limited number of new T cells.

The CDR3 spans 15 residues, from the cysteine through the phenylalanine. The entry retains the CDR3 DNA only, 45 bases that are in frame from base 1. CDR1 is given as SGHDT and CDR2 as YYEEEE, both from the germline V gene. V loses 3 bases at its end and J loses 0 bases; junction bases beyond the gene matches: 2. This sample comprised PBMCs from blood, obtained about 20 months after vaccination. The chain joins TRBV5-6 to TRBJ1-2; 10 nucleotides in the junction match TRBD1. This receptor was identified in a man aged 45 to 70 who received an inactivated influenza vaccine. Donor details come from another sample of the same person, matched by shared clones. Here the CDR3 is given as CASSWGTGANYGYTF. The DNA sequence follows: TGTGCCAGCAGCTGGGGGACAGGGGCTAACTATGGCTACACCTTC.